A selection of T cell receptor beta chains follows, all from one sample in a study of shared clonotypes between healthy human individuals. Repertoires were generated with immunoSEQ multiplex PCR, while TCRdb's copy carries only in-frame clones and drops some. The table includes over 1.5 million clones, 98% detected once. The sequenced sample was naive CD4+ T cells sorted from blood. The source of these receptors is a young man in good health. The CDR3 runs from the conserved cysteine through the conserved F or W. The D gene is left open where the match is weak. Not every row has a clone size; where given, it reads once, few, many or a size class.

cdr3_length,clone_size,j_call,d_call,v_call,cdr3_nt,cdr3_aa
13,.,TRBJ1-5,.,TRBV28,TGTGCCAGCGTGGGGGAGGACAATCAGCCCCAGCATTTT,CASVGEDNQPQHF
16,once,TRBJ2-5,TRBD2,TRBV5-5,TGTGCCAGCAGCTTCAGACTAGCGGAGAACCAAGAGACCCAGTACTTC,CASSFRLAENQETQYF
13,.,TRBJ2-3,.,TRBV18,TGTGCCAGCTCACCAACGGCGACAGATACGCAGTATTTT,CASSPTATDTQYF
13,.,TRBJ2-5,TRBD1,TRBV18,TGTGCCAGCAGGACAGGGCAACAAGAGACCCAGTACTTC,CASRTGQQETQYF
11,once,TRBJ1-4,.,TRBV20-1,TGCAGTGCAGAAGGGGGTGAAAAACTGTTTTTT,CSAEGGEKLFF
14,.,TRBJ1-3,.,TRBV25-1,TGTGCCAGCAGTGAATGGGACGCCGGAAACACCATATATTTT,CASSEWDAGNTIYF
14,.,TRBJ2-3,.,TRBV30,TGTGCCTGGAGTGTAGACGCCCCCACAGATACGCAGTATTTT,CAWSVDAPTDTQYF
16,.,TRBJ2-3,TRBD2,TRBV14,TGTGCCAGCAGCCAAGATGGACTAGCGGACACAGATACGCAGTATTTT,CASSQDGLADTDTQYF
17,.,TRBJ2-5,TRBD2,TRBV5-1,TGCGCCAGCAGCCCCTGGGGTACTAGCGGGAGGAGGGAGACCCAGTACTTC,CASSPWGTSGRRETQYF
15,.,TRBJ1-2,TRBD1,TRBV28,TGTGCCAGCAGTTTATTAGCCGGGACAGCGTATGGCTACACCTTC,CASSLLAGTAYGYTF
15,.,TRBJ2-3,TRBD2,TRBV6-4,TGTGCCAGCAGTCATCTAGCGGGAGGCACAGATACGCAGTATTTT,CASSHLAGGTDTQYF
15,.,TRBJ2-3,.,TRBV5-1,TGCGCCAGCAGCTTGGGCCTAGCAGGGGCAGATACGCAGTATTTT,CASSLGLAGADTQYF
16,once,TRBJ2-7,.,TRBV21-1,TGTGCCAGCAGCAAATTGGCGCTAGCGGGAGCTTACGAGCAGTACTTC,CASSKLALAGAYEQYF
13,.,TRBJ1-5,.,TRBV5-1,TGCGCCAGCAGCTTGGCTGGGGATCAGCCCCAGCATTTT,CASSLAGDQPQHF
15,.,TRBJ2-1,.,TRBV5-1,TGCGCCAGCAGCTTGGCCGAACCCTCCTACAATGAGCAGTTCTTC,CASSLAEPSYNEQFF
11,.,TRBJ2-1,.,TRBV14,TGTGCCAGCAGCCAAGGGGAAAAGCAGTTCTTC,CASSQGEKQFF
14,.,TRBJ1-3,.,TRBV5-4,TGTGCCAGCAGCTACCCGGGGCCATCGAGCACCATATATTTT,CASSYPGPSSTIYF
16,.,TRBJ1-4,TRBD1,TRBV28,TGTGCCAGCAGTCCCCACCCGGGACAGGGTAATGAAAAACTGTTTTTT,CASSPHPGQGNEKLFF
15,.,TRBJ2-7,TRBD1,TRBV9,TGTGCCAGCAGCGCCCGGACAGGGGGCCTCGACGAGCAGTACTTC,CASSARTGGLDEQYF
16,.,TRBJ2-5,.,TRBV5-1,TGCGCCAGCAGCTGGATACCTCAAGGTGGCCAAGAGACCCAGTACTTC,CASSWIPQGGQETQYF
14,.,TRBJ2-7,TRBD2,TRBV27,TGTGCCAGCAGTTCCCTAGCGGGAGGCTACGAGCAGTACTTC,CASSSLAGGYEQYF
13,.,TRBJ1-5,TRBD1,TRBV19,TGTGCCAGTAGTGGGACAGATTATCAGCCCCAGCATTTT,CASSGTDYQPQHF
13,.,TRBJ2-1,TRBD2,TRBV30,TGTGCCCTCTCAGCGGGATCGTACAATGAGCAGTTCTTC,CALSAGSYNEQFF
14,.,TRBJ1-2,.,TRBV7-6,TGTGCCAGCAGCTTAGCGAAGGAAGGGGGAGGCTACACCTTC,CASSLAKEGGGYTF